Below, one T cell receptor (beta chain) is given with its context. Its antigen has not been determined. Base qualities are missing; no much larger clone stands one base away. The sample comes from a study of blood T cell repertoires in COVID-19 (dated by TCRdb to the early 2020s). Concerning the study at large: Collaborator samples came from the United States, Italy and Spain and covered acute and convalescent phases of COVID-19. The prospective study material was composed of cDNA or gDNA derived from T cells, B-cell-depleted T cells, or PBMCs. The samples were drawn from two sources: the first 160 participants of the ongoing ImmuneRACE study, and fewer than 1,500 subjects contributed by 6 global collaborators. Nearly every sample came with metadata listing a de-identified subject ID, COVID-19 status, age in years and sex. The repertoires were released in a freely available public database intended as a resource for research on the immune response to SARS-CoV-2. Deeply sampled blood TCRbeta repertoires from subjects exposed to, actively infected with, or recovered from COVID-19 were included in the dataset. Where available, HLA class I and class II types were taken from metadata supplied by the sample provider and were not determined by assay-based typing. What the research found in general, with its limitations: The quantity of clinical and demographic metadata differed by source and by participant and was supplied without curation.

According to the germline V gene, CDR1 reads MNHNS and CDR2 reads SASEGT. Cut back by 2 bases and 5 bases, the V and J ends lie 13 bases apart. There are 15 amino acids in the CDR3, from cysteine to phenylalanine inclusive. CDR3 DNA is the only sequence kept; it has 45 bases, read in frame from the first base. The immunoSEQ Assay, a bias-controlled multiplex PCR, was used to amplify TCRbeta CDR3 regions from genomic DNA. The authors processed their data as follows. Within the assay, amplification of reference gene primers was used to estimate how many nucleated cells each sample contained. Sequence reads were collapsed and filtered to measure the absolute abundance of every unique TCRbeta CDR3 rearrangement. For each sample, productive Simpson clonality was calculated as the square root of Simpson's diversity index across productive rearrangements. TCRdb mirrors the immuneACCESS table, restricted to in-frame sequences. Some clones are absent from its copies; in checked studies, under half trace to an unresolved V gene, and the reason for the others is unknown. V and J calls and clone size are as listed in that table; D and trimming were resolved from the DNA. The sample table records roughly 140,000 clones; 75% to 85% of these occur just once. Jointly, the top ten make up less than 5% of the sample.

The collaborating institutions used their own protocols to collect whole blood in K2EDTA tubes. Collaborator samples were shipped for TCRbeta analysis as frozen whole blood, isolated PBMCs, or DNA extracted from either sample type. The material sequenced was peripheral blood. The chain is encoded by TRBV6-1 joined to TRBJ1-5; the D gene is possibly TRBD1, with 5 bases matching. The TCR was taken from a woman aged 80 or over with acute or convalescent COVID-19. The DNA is TGTGCCAGCAGTGAAACAGGTGTCTTCGATCAGCCCCAGCATTTT. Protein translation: CASSETGVFDQPQHF.